This is a list of T cell receptor beta chains from one sample in a study of shared clonotypes between healthy human individuals. Some clones are missing from TCRdb's copy, which holds only in-frame ones; the method was immunoSEQ multiplex PCR. The sample includes about 2,500,000 clones, just over 90% of them seen just once. Sequenced sample: naive CD4+ T cells sorted from blood. Receptors originate from a man aged 18 to 35 in good health. The CDR3 runs from the conserved cysteine through the conserved F or W.

V gene	CDR3 length	J gene	CDR3 protein
TRBV7-2	13	TRBJ1-6	CASSSNRGSPLHF
TRBV6-5	11	TRBJ1-5	CATTVEGPQHF
TRBV7-2	15	TRBJ1-2	CASRYVWGMDYGYTF
TRBV5-1	12	TRBJ2-1	CASSLTGNEQFF
TRBV5-1	14	TRBJ2-1	CASSSSGGAYEQFF
TRBV27	14	TRBJ1-5	CASATGDSNQPQHF
TRBV7-8	16	TRBJ1-1	CASSSNGSPKNTEAFF
TRBV30	14	TRBJ2-7	CAWRGLANSYEQYF
TRBV15	17	TRBJ2-3	CATSSFPGTGRTDTQYF
TRBV7-8	17	TRBJ1-2	CASSLASRLRGAHGYTF
TRBV5-1	16	TRBJ2-3	CASSLGAGLYTDTQYF
TRBV18	13	TRBJ2-5	CASSPLASETQYF
TRBV5-1	16	TRBJ2-7	CASSLIPGTSGGEQYF
TRBV12-5	18	TRBJ2-1	CASGLVHVAGVSYNEQFF
TRBV19	15	TRBJ2-3	CASGGTSGDTDTQYF
TRBV2	13	TRBJ1-5	CASMGGFDQPQHF
TRBV20-1	11	TRBJ2-5	CSAGYMETQYF